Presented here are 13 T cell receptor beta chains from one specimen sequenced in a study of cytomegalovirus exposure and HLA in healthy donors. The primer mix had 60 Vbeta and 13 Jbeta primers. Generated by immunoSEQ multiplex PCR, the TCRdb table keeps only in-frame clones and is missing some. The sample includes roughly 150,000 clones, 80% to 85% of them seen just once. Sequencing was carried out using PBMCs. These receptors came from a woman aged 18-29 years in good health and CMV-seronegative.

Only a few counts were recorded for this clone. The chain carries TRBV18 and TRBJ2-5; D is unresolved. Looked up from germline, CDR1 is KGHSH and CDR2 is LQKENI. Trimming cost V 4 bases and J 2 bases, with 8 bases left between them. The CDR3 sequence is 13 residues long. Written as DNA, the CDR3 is TGTGCCAGCTCACTGGGCATGCAAGAGACCCAGTACTTC. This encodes CASSLGMQETQYF.

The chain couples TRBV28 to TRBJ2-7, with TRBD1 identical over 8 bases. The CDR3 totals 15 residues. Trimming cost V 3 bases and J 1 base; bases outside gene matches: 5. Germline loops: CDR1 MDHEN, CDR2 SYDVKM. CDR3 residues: CASSFPGTGSYEQYF. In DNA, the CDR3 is TGTGCCAGCAGTTTCCCCGGGACAGGATCCTACGAGCAGTACTTC.

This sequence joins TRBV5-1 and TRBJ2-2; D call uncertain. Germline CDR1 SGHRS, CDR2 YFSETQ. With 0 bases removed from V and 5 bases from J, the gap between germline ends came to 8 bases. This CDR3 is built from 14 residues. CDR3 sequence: CASSLGQPTGELFF. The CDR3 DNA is TGCGCCAGCAGCTTGGGACAACCTACCGGGGAGCTGTTTTTT.

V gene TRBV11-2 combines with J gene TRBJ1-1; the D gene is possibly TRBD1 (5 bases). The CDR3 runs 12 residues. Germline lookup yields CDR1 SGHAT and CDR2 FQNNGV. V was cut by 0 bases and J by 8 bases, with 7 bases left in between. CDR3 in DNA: TGTGCCAGCAGCTTAGAGGGGGGGGAAGCTTTCTTT. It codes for CASSLEGGEAFF. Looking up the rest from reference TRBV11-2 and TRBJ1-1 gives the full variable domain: EAGVAQSPRYKIIEKRQSVAFWCNPISGHATLYWYQQILGQGPKLLIQFQNNGVVDDSQLPKDRFSAERLKGVDSTLKIQPAKLEDSAVYLCASSLEGGEAFFGQGTRLTVV.

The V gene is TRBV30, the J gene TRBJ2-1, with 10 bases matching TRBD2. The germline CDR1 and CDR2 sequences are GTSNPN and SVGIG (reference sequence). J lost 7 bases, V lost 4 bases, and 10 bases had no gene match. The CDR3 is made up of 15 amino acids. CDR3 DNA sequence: TGTGCCTGGACTGAGCGGGGGGGCCTGGGGAATGAGCAGTTCTTC. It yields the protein CAWTERGGLGNEQFF.

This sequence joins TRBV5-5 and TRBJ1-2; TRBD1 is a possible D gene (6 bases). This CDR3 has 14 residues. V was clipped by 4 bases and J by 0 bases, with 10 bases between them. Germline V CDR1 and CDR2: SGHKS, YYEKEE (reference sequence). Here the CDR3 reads CASSTDSPNYGYTF. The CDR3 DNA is TGTGCCAGCAGCACGGACAGCCCTAACTATGGCTACACCTTC. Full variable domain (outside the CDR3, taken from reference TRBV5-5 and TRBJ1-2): DAGVTQSPTHLIKTRGQQVTLRCSPISGHKSVSWYQQVLGQGPQFIFQYYEKEERGRGNFPDRFSARQFPNYSSELNVNALLLGDSALYLCASSTDSPNYGYTFGSGTRLTVV.

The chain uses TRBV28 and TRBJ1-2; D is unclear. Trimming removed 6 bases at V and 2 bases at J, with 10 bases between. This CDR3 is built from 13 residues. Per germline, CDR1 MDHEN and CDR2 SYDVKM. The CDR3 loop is CASSPGPNYGYTF. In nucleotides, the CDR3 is TGTGCCAGCAGCCCGGGTCCGAACTATGGCTACACCTTC.

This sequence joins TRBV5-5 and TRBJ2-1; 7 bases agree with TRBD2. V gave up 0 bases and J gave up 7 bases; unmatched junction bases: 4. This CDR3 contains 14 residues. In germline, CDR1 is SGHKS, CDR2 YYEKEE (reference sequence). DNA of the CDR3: TGTGCCAGCAGCTTGGCCGGGGGGATGAATGAGCAGTTCTTC. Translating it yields CASSLAGGMNEQFF.

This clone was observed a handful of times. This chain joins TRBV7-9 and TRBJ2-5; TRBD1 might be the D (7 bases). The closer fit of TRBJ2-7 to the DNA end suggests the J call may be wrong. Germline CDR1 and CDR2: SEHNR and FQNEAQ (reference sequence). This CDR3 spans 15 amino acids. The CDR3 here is CASSRRGRSSYEQYF. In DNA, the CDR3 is TGTGCCAGCAGCCGGAGGGGGCGGAGCTCCTACGAGCAGTACTTC.

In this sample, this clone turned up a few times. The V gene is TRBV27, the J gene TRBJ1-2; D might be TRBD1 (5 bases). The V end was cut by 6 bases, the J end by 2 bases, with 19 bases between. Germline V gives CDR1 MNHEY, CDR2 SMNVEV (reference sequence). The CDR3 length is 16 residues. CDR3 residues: CASSLGPAEPNYGYTF. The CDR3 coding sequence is TGTGCCAGCAGCTTGGGGCCAGCCGAGCCCAACTATGGCTACACCTTC.

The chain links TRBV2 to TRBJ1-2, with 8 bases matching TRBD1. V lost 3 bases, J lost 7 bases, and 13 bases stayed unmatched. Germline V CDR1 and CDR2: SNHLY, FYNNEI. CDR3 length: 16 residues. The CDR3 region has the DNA TGTGCCAGCAGTGATGGGCAAGGACAGGGCCTTGTTGGCTACACCTTC. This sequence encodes CASSDGQGQGLVGYTF.

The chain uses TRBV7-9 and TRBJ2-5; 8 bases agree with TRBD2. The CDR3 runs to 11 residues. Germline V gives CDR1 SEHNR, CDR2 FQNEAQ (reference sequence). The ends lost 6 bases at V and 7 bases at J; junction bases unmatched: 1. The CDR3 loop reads CASRGLGTQYF. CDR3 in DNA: TGTGCCAGCAGGGGACTAGGGACCCAGTACTTC. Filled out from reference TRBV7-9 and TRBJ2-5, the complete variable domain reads DTGVSQNPRHKITKRGQNVTFRCDPISEHNRLYWYRQTLGQGPEFLTYFQNEAQLEKSRLLSDRFSAERPKGSFSTLEIQRTEQGDSAMYLCASRGLGTQYFGPGTRLLVL.

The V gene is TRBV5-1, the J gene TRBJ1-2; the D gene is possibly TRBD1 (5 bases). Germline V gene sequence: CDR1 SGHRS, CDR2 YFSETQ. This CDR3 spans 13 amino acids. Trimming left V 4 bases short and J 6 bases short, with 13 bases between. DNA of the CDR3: TGCGCCAGCAGCCCGATTGGGGGGGATGGCTACACCTTC. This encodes CASSPIGGDGYTF.